This is a list of T cell receptor beta chains from one sample in a study of post-analysis software for immune sequencing data. TCRdb itself ran the PCR reads through MiXCR, one entry per CDR3 protein. The table lists approximately 730,000 distinct CDR3 sequences, 25% to 30% of them singletons. Sequenced material: blood. Source of these receptors: a girl aged 5-17 years with multiple sclerosis. Both conserved end residues are part of each CDR3. The order of the fields is clone size, D gene, J gene, V gene, CDR3 protein, CDR3 DNA. D genes are given only for firm matches. Clone size is given for some rows only: seen once, a few or many times, or a class if the clone is expanded.

.	.	TRBJ2-3	TRBV4-3	CASSQDREWGAQDTQYF	TGCGCCAGCAGCCAAGATAGGGAATGGGGGGCGCAAGATACGCAGTATTTT
.	.	TRBJ2-7	TRBV20-1	CSAFPGPYEQYF	TGCAGTGCTTTCCCGGGGCCCTACGAGCAGTACTTC
.	.	TRBJ1-2	TRBV11-2	CASSLHDTSYGYTF	TGTGCCAGCAGCTTACACGACACGAGCTATGGCTACACCTTC
few	.	TRBJ2-5	TRBV7-2	CASTETDSDRETQYF	TGTGCCAGCACCGAGACAGACTCGGATAGGGAGACCCAGTACTTC
.	TRBD2	TRBJ2-7	TRBV28	CASSTSSGGSYNEQYF	TGTGCCAGCAGTACCTCGAGCGGGGGATCCTACAATGAGCAGTACTTC
.	.	TRBJ2-7	TRBV6-2/TRBV6-3	CASKRSDSADEQYF	TGTGCCAGCAAGAGATCGGACAGTGCGGACGAGCAGTACTTC
few	TRBD1	TRBJ1-2	TRBV10-3	CAISEPGQGSNYGYTF	TGTGCCATCAGTGAGCCGGGACAGGGGAGTAACTATGGCTACACCTTC
many	.	TRBJ1-2	TRBV29-1	CSVGGRGVGYGYTF	TGCAGCGTTGGAGGACGGGGGGTTGGCTATGGCTACACCTTC
few	.	TRBJ1-4	TRBV9	CASSVRGLVSANEKLFF	TGTGCCAGCAGCGTCCGGGGGCTAGTTTCAGCTAATGAAAAACTGTTTTTT
few	.	TRBJ1-1	TRBV3-1	CASSHPYTEAFF	TGTGCCAGCAGCCACCCGTACACTGAAGCTTTCTTT
.	TRBD2	TRBJ2-7	TRBV7-9	CASGFSGSSCEQYF	TGTGCCAGCGGATTTAGCGGGAGTAGCTGCGAGCAGTACTTC
few	.	TRBJ2-1	TRBV20-1	CSAPDGTHNEQFF	TGCAGTGCTCCTGACGGGACCCACAATGAGCAGTTCTTC
.	TRBD2	TRBJ2-3	TRBV12-3/TRBV12-4	CASSSGLAHTDTQYF	TGTGCCAGCAGCTCCGGACTAGCCCACACAGATACGCAGTATTTT
.	TRBD2	TRBJ2-7	TRBV4-3	CANSLIRGDSPYEQYF	TGCGCCAACAGCCTCATCCGGGGGGACTCCCCCTACGAGCAGTACTTC
.	TRBD2	TRBJ2-7	TRBV20-1	CSAPLAGGYEQYF	TGCAGTGCCCCTCTAGCGGGGGGCTACGAGCAGTACTTC
few	TRBD1	TRBJ1-2	TRBV7-2	CASSANRGLIQNYGYTF	TGTGCCAGCAGCGCTAACAGGGGTTTAATACAGAACTATGGCTACACCTTC
.	.	TRBJ1-2	TRBV28	CASSPGGWVYGYTF	TGTGCCAGCAGTCCCGGGGGTTGGGTCTATGGCTACACCTTC
few	TRBD1	TRBJ2-1	TRBV7-9	CASSYRGRRGNEQFF	TGTGCCAGCAGCTACAGGGGGCGAAGAGGGAATGAGCAGTTCTTC
.	TRBD2	TRBJ2-7	TRBV28	CASRGGLASSYEQYF	TGTGCCAGCAGAGGGGGACTAGCTAGCTCCTACGAGCAGTACTTC
.	.	TRBJ2-2	TRBV7-9	CASSLGSQNTGELFF	TGTGCCAGCAGCTTAGGTTCCCAGAACACCGGGGAGCTGTTTTTT
.	.	TRBJ2-1	TRBV30	CAWRRAYNEQFF	TGTGCCTGGAGAAGAGCATACAATGAGCAGTTCTTC
.	.	TRBJ2-3	TRBV7-9	CASSRLGDITSTDTQYF	TGTGCCAGCAGCCGGCTCGGGGACATTACTAGCACAGATACGCAGTATTTT
many	.	TRBJ2-3	TRBV20-1	CSANRVRGTDTQYF	TGCAGTGCTAATCGGGTCAGAGGCACAGATACGCAGTATTTT
.	.	TRBJ1-5	TRBV20-1	CSATSPSGGNQPQHF	TGCAGTGCTACAAGCCCTTCGGGGGGAAATCAGCCCCAGCATTTT
few	.	TRBJ2-1	TRBV7-9	CASSLGDLDEQFF	TGTGCCAGCAGCTTGGGGGATTTGGATGAGCAGTTCTTC
.	TRBD1	TRBJ2-7	TRBV12-3/TRBV12-4	CASRPGGGSYEQYF	TGTGCCAGCAGACCAGGGGGTGGCAGCTACGAGCAGTACTTC
.	.	TRBJ2-7	TRBV28	CASSPTTLPYEQYF	TGTGCCAGCAGTCCCACGACGCTACCCTACGAGCAGTACTTC